What follows describes a single T cell receptor (beta chain). This clonotype was recorded a few times. Its recognized antigen is unknown. The record has no base qualities; no much larger clone is one base away. The data belong to a study of identical twins (dated by TCRdb to about 2016). Study-level background: The study deep-sequenced TCR alpha and beta repertoires from monozygotic twins, unrelated adults of various ages and cord blood to test whether fetal clonotypes persist. To rule out contamination, replicate twin experiments were performed at different times with different library preparation protocols.

The library was obtained by 5' RACE. Sequencing was carried out with an Illumina HiSeq 2000. A universal primer binding site was added through template switching, and the final cDNA carried a unique molecular identifier so that TCR cDNA molecules could be counted accurately. First-strand cDNA for TCR alpha and beta chains was synthesized from specific primers in the conserved constant-segment region. Each cDNA library was double barcoded, with a SMART-Mk sample barcode plus Illumina barcodes, to control for contamination. TruSeq adapter sequences along with Illumina sample barcodes were introduced in two successive PCR steps. TCR alpha and beta cDNA libraries were sequenced on the Illumina HiSeq platform with custom primers. As for the authors' bioinformatics: MiGEC processed the raw reads to extract unique molecular identifiers, while MiXCR was used to determine the CDR3 positions. Recombination models were inferred per individual with the repgenHMM and IGoR tools using an EM algorithm. The tcR package in R was used for shared clonotype analysis, with sharing normalized by the product of cloneset sizes. Out-of-frame nonproductive sequences were analyzed to study raw recombination free of thymic and clonal selection effects. Using fastp trimming at Q25 and MiXCR clonotype assembly, TCRdb reanalyzed the public sequencing data and kept in-frame beta chains. Each CDR3 protein appears once, grouped with its most common genes and DNA. The V and J calls shown here were made by TCRdb, not taken from the authors' results. The table for this sample lists about 290,000 distinct CDR3 sequences; roughly 10% of them were counted only once. 7% to 8.5% of the sample rests with the top ten.

On the study overall, not on this receptor specifically: A weaker excess of twin sharing was found in beta out-of-frame sequences because the signal-to-noise ratio was lowered by fewer shared sequences. Invariant T cells such as MAIT and iNKT could partly confound zero-insertion analyses, although diverse VJ usage argued against such confounding for most clonotypes. Out-of-frame TCR alpha sharing in monozygotic twins was systematically underestimated by recombination models, whereas sharing between unrelated individuals was in agreement with the recombination models. Because the same donors could not be followed over many years, conclusions were based on cross-sectional statistical analysis. Fewer insertions were carried by abundant cord blood beta clonotypes; a weaker similar trend was observed in young adult naive repertoires, while no such trend was observed in memory repertoires. Compared with coincidental sharing between unrelated individuals, an excess of low generation-probability sequences was observed among out-of-frame TCR alpha sequences shared between twins.

Every donor was a healthy Caucasian. The twin cohort comprised three pairs of female monozygotic twins, all aged roughly 18 to 30 years. CD4+ and CD8+ T cell populations were isolated with positive isolation kits from Invitrogen. The germline V gene (reference sequence) gives CDR1 as MNHEY and CDR2 as SMNVEV. The CDR3 measures 13 amino acids from cysteine to phenylalanine. Only the CDR3 part of the read is kept: 39 bases, read in frame from the first base. Trimming takes 6 bases from V and 5 bases from J, and the germline ends sit 13 bases apart. The sample was also linked to a second study, of yellow fever vaccine responses in identical twins. The second source states: The T cell response to vaccination in identical twins was reported by the authors to appear partly convergent and partly personalized. In the study, vaccine-responding T cell clones were precisely tracked in identical twins.

The receptor chain draws on TRBV27 and TRBJ2-5; matching of 6 bases hints at TRBD1 as the D gene. The sample taken for sequencing was CD8+ T cells sorted from blood. This sequence was found in a woman under 30 in good health. The CDR3 protein is CASRQGIEETQYF. The sequence in DNA is TGTGCCAGCAGACAGGGTATCGAGGAGACCCAGTACTTC.